This is a list of T cell receptor beta chains from one sample in a study of cytomegalovirus exposure and HLA in healthy donors. Clones were sequenced by immunoSEQ multiplex PCR, and TCRdb holds only the in-frame ones, with some missing. The sample records 100,000 or so clones, roughly 70% being singletons. Sequencing input: PBMCs. These TCRs come from a man over 45 in good health and CMV-seronegative. The CDR3 runs from the conserved cysteine through the conserved F or W. A D gene is named only where the DNA matches it firmly. Rows give clone size only sometimes, using once, few, many, or a class for an expanded clone.

d_gene: TRBD2; abundance: NA; v_gene: TRBV10-3; j_gene: TRBJ2-3; CDR3aa: CAISASTSGRDTQYF; CDR3nt: TGTGCCATCAGTGCGTCTACTAGCGGGAGGGATACGCAGTATTTT
d_gene: NA; abundance: NA; v_gene: TRBV5-1; j_gene: TRBJ1-2; CDR3aa: CASSFGGAYGYTF; CDR3nt: TGCGCCAGCAGCTTCGGAGGGGCATATGGCTACACCTTC
d_gene: NA; abundance: NA; v_gene: TRBV19; j_gene: TRBJ1-4; CDR3aa: CASSITGGGHEKLFF; CDR3nt: TGTGCCAGTAGTATTACCGGGGGGGGCCATGAAAAACTGTTTTTT
d_gene: TRBD1; abundance: few; v_gene: TRBV6-6; j_gene: TRBJ2-7; CDR3aa: CASSYPKDRGSYEQYF; CDR3nt: TGTGCCAGCAGTTACCCCAAGGACAGGGGCTCCTACGAGCAGTACTTC
d_gene: NA; abundance: once; v_gene: TRBV6-1; j_gene: TRBJ1-5; CDR3aa: CASSEGGVGHNQPQHF; CDR3nt: TGTGCCAGCAGTGAAGGGGGGGTGGGTCACAATCAGCCCCAGCATTTT
d_gene: TRBD2; abundance: few; v_gene: TRBV28; j_gene: TRBJ2-7; CDR3aa: CASSSVRTSLMKGKYEQYF; CDR3nt: TGTGCCAGCAGTTCAGTAAGGACTAGTCTGATGAAGGGAAAGTACGAGCAGTACTTC
d_gene: NA; abundance: NA; v_gene: TRBV9; j_gene: TRBJ2-7; CDR3aa: CASSLRDSVSYEQYF; CDR3nt: TGTGCCAGCAGCCTGAGGGACTCGGTCTCCTACGAGCAGTACTTC
d_gene: TRBD1; abundance: NA; v_gene: TRBV7-9; j_gene: TRBJ1-1; CDR3aa: CASSLSLITGGWNTEAFF; CDR3nt: TGTGCCAGCAGCTTATCACTCATCACAGGGGGTTGGAACACTGAAGCTTTCTTT
d_gene: NA; abundance: NA; v_gene: TRBV6-1; j_gene: TRBJ2-7; CDR3aa: CASSEARGTYEQYF; CDR3nt: TGTGCCAGCAGTGAGGCCAGGGGTACCTACGAGCAGTACTTC
d_gene: NA; abundance: NA; v_gene: TRBV2; j_gene: TRBJ2-5; CDR3aa: CASRAVSGLETQYF; CDR3nt: TGTGCCAGTAGGGCCGTATCGGGACTGGAGACCCAGTACTTC
d_gene: NA; abundance: NA; v_gene: TRBV9; j_gene: TRBJ1-6; CDR3aa: CASSPTPGGSYNSPLHF; CDR3nt: TGTGCCAGCAGCCCCACCCCCGGGGGCTCCTATAATTCACCCCTCCACTTT
d_gene: TRBD1; abundance: NA; v_gene: TRBV29-1; j_gene: TRBJ1-1; CDR3aa: CSVNRGPSTEAFF; CDR3nt: TGCAGCGTTAACAGGGGGCCGAGCACTGAAGCTTTCTTT
d_gene: NA; abundance: NA; v_gene: TRBV5-1; j_gene: TRBJ2-1; CDR3aa: CASSNAGPNEQFF; CDR3nt: TGCGCCAGCAGCAACGCAGGGCCTAATGAGCAGTTCTTC
d_gene: TRBD1; abundance: NA; v_gene: TRBV7-9; j_gene: TRBJ1-5; CDR3aa: CASSPGQVGNQPQHF; CDR3nt: TGTGCCAGCAGCCCGGGACAGGTGGGCAATCAGCCCCAGCATTTT
d_gene: NA; abundance: NA; v_gene: TRBV27; j_gene: TRBJ2-7; CDR3aa: CASQGLTYEQYF; CDR3nt: TGTGCCAGTCAGGGGCTTACCTACGAGCAGTACTTC
d_gene: TRBD2; abundance: NA; v_gene: TRBV4-3; j_gene: TRBJ2-1; CDR3aa: CASSPQLAGGEQFF; CDR3nt: TGCGCCAGCAGCCCCCAGCTAGCGGGGGGAGAGCAGTTCTTC
d_gene: TRBD2; abundance: once; v_gene: TRBV7-2; j_gene: TRBJ2-3; CDR3aa: CASSLVAGGGGDTQYF; CDR3nt: TGTGCCAGCAGCTTAGTTGCGGGGGGGGGTGGAGATACGCAGTATTTT
d_gene: NA; abundance: NA; v_gene: TRBV7-9; j_gene: TRBJ1-5; CDR3aa: CASSFLNQPQHF; CDR3nt: TGTGCCAGCAGCTTTTTAAATCAGCCCCAGCATTTT
d_gene: NA; abundance: NA; v_gene: TRBV20-1; j_gene: TRBJ1-2; CDR3aa: CSGEGDYGYTF; CDR3nt: TGCAGTGGTGAGGGCGACTATGGCTACACCTTC
d_gene: TRBD1; abundance: NA; v_gene: TRBV7-3; j_gene: TRBJ2-5; CDR3aa: CASSLTGQGAKEETQYF; CDR3nt: TGTGCCAGCAGCTTAACGGGACAGGGGGCGAAGGAGGAGACCCAGTACTTC
d_gene: NA; abundance: NA; v_gene: TRBV9; j_gene: TRBJ2-7; CDR3aa: CASSGSGYEQYF; CDR3nt: TGTGCCAGCAGCGGCTCGGGTTACGAGCAGTACTTC
d_gene: TRBD2; abundance: NA; v_gene: TRBV7-9; j_gene: TRBJ2-7; CDR3aa: CASSPAPGTSGYEQYF; CDR3nt: TGTGCCAGCAGCCCCGCCCCCGGGACTAGCGGCTACGAGCAGTACTTC
d_gene: NA; abundance: NA; v_gene: TRBV9; j_gene: TRBJ1-1; CDR3aa: CASSVRVAGEKTEAFF; CDR3nt: TGTGCCAGCAGCGTAAGGGTGGCAGGGGAGAAGACTGAAGCTTTCTTT
d_gene: NA; abundance: NA; v_gene: TRBV5-1; j_gene: TRBJ1-3; CDR3aa: CASSLDRTSGNTIYF; CDR3nt: TGCGCCAGCAGCTTGGACAGGACCTCTGGAAACACCATATATTTT